A single sample is the source of the 15 T cell receptor beta chains below, sequenced in a study of T cells in Graves' hyperthyroidism and ophthalmopathy. RNA transcripts served as the template for amplifying TCR beta CDR3 regions. First-round RT-PCR of the TCR CDR3 relied on the HTBI primer set. From the multiplex PCR reads, TCRdb called clonotypes with MiXCR, one entry per CDR3 protein. The repertoire consists of about 540,000 distinct CDR3 sequences, with 46% occurring once and the leading ten covering more than 7.5%. Sequenced sample: peripheral blood or thyroid tissue (not recorded which). The receptors derive from a woman aged 18-30 years with Graves' hyperthyroidism.

This clonotype was recorded at least ten times. This chain connects TRBV2 to TRBJ2-5; D possibly corresponds to TRBD2 (6 bases). CDR1 is SNHLY and CDR2 is FYNNEI in the germline V gene. V shed 8 bases and J shed 0 bases, with 10 bases lying between them. The CDR3 has 13 residues. The CDR3 DNA reads as TGTGCCAGCGCGCGGGACTACCAAGAGACCCAGTACTTC. This gives the protein CASARDYQETQYF. The full variable domain, with the rest looked up from reference TRBV2 and TRBJ2-5, is EPEVTQTPSHQVTQMGQEVILRCVPISNHLYFYWYRQILGQKVEFLVSFYNNEISEKSEIFDDQFSVERPDGSNFTLKIRSTKLEDSAMYFCASARDYQETQYFGPGTRLLVL.

Comments on this clonotype: This may stem from a read error, because a much larger clone lies one nucleotide away. The rearrangement uses TRBV12-3 or TRBV12-4 and TRBJ2-7, with 7 positions matching TRBD1. This CDR3 comprises 17 residues. The junction had 14 bases not matched to a gene; V was cut back by 6 bases and J by 0 bases. CDR3 sequence (DNA): TGTGCCAGCAGAGGTATATGGACAGGCACTAACTCCTACGAGCAGTACTTC. Its translation: CASRGIWTGTNSYEQYF.

This chain links TRBV27 with TRBJ2-3; the match to TRBD2 covers 10 bases. The CDR3 extends over 16 amino acids. V shed 2 bases, J shed 6 bases, and the junction held 8 bases outside the gene matches. Germline CDR1 is MNHEY and CDR2 is SMNVEV (reference sequence). CDR3 DNA: TGTGCCAGCAGTTTACGACTAGCGGGTGGAGGGGATACGCAGTATTTT. This encodes CASSLRLAGGGDTQYF.

This sequence joins TRBV9 and TRBJ2-3; D unresolved. CDR3 length equals 10 residues. V shed 8 bases and J shed 6 bases, with 7 bases lying between them. The germline CDR1 and CDR2 sequences are SGDLS and YYNGEE. The CDR3 coding sequence is TGTGCCAGGGTGACGGATACGCAGTATTTT. Translating gives CARVTDTQYF.

V gene TRBV7-6 combines with J gene TRBJ1-6; D is possibly TRBD1 (6 bases). CDR1 and CDR2 from the germline V gene are SGHVS and FNYEAQ. Between the trimmed V and J ends, which lost 1 base and 12 bases, there was a span of 10 bases. The CDR3 length is 13 residues. For the CDR3, the DNA is TGTGCCAGCAGCTTAGGGACAGTTCTACCCCTCCACTTT. Translated, it gives CASSLGTVLPLHF.

This clonotype was seen ten or more times. The rearrangement uses TRBV10-3 and TRBJ1-1, with TRBD1 identical over 7 bases. Germline CDR1 and CDR2: ENHRY and SYGVKD. V shed 2 bases and J 1 base; nucleotides not matched to a gene: 1. The CDR3 spans 14 residues. CDR3 nucleotides: TGTGCCATCAGTGAGAACAGGGGGAACACTGAAGCTTTCTTT. Translation: CAISENRGNTEAFF.

This clonotype was recorded many times. At one boundary the junction diverges from the germline segment, which might be a read error. In nucleotides, the CDR3 is TGTGCCAGCAGTCTAGCGGGAGCGGGCACCGGGGAGCTGTTTTTT. This codes for CASSLAGAGTGELFF. The J gene is TRBJ2-2, the V gene TRBV12-3 or TRBV12-4; TRBD2 matches 10 bases. This CDR3 has 15 amino acids.

The rearrangement links TRBV29-1 to TRBJ1-6, with D perhaps TRBD1 (5 bases). This CDR3 contains 13 residues. Germline V gene lookup returns CDR1 SQVTM and CDR2 ANQGSEA. V was clipped by 6 bases and J by 14 bases, with 20 bases between them. CDR3 DNA: TGCAGCGTCCATGAGGGGAATGCGGGGTCCCTCCACTTT. The encoded protein is CSVHEGNAGSLHF.

Details on this clonotype: A junction boundary mismatches the germline segment, possibly from a read error. This chain joins TRBV7-9 and TRBJ1-1; D not resolved. CDR3 length: 15 residues. Germline-derived CDR1 and CDR2 are SEHNR and FQNEAQ (reference sequence). The DNA of the CDR3 is TGTGCCGGCAGCTTAGACGGGCGGTTGAACACTGAAGCTTTCTTT. Translated, it gives CAGSLDGRLNTEAFF. Variable domain in full (rest from reference TRBV7-9 and TRBJ1-1): DTGVSQNPRHKITKRGQNVTFRCDPISEHNRLYWYRQTLGQGPEFLTYFQNEAQLEKSRLLSDRFSAERPKGSFSTLEIQRTEQGDSAMYLCAGSLDGRLNTEAFFGQGTRLTVV.

The sample holds many counts of this clonotype. The J gene is TRBJ2-6, the V gene TRBV11-3; D perhaps matches TRBD2 (6 bases). Germline-derived CDR1 and CDR2 are SGHNT and YENEEA. The CDR3 has 17 residues. Trimming took 5 bases from V and 0 from J, leaving 14 bases between them. The CDR3 sequence: CASSPIRDSSGANVLTF. For the CDR3, the DNA is TGTGCCAGCAGCCCAATCAGGGACTCCTCTGGGGCCAACGTCCTGACTTTC.

On this clonotype itself: At one of its ends the junction is not consistent with the germline gene, which may arise from a read error. This chain joins TRBV7-3 and TRBJ2-5, with 7 nucleotides matching TRBD1. Germline V lookup: CDR1 SGHTA, CDR2 FQGTGA. The CDR3 totals 13 residues. The CDR3 sequence: CTSSLDREETQYF. CDR3 nucleotide sequence: TGTACCAGCAGCCTCGACAGGGAAGAGACCCAGTACTTC.

The V and J genes are TRBV24-1 and TRBJ1-5; D is perhaps TRBD1 (5 bases). The CDR3 is 13 amino acids. CDR1 and CDR2 (germline): KGHDR, SFDVKD. The CDR3 DNA reads as TGTGCAACCCAGGGTCTAGGGCCTCAGCCCCAGCATTTT. This codes for CATQGLGPQPQHF.

This clonotype has a count of ten or more. The chain uses TRBV20-1 and TRBJ1-4; 7 positions match TRBD1. The J segment lost 5 bases and the V segment lost 7 bases, leaving 10 bases of the junction unmatched. Looked up from germline, CDR1 is DFQATT and CDR2 is SNEGSKA (reference sequence). The CDR3 length is 14 residues. The CDR3 sequence is CSGAGQPVNEKLFF. CDR3 DNA sequence: TGCAGTGGGGCGGGACAGCCTGTAAATGAAAAACTGTTTTTT.

The chain joins TRBV15 to TRBJ1-5; a possible D gene is TRBD1 (5 bases). CDR1 LNHNV and CDR2 YYDKDF come from the germline V gene (reference sequence). This CDR3 is 14 amino acids long. V lost 3 bases, J lost 4 bases, and 10 bases lay in between. CDR3 nucleotides: TGTGCCACCAGCAGTCGGGGCCTTAATCAGCCCCAGCATTTT. Translated, it gives CATSSRGLNQPQHF.

This clonotype came up once. The chain couples TRBV29-1 to TRBJ2-2; possible D gene TRBD2, 10 bases. Trimming pared 2 bases from V and 6 bases from J, leaving 22 bases between. The CDR3 consists of 17 residues. Per the germline V gene, CDR1 is SQVTM and CDR2 is ANQGSEA. CDR3 coding DNA: TGCAGCGTTGAACGAACTAGCGGGACAGGGTTCGCCGGGGAGCTGTTTTTT. Its protein product is CSVERTSGTGFAGELFF.